The rows below give T cell receptor beta chains drawn from one sample of a study of OX40 agonist ivuxolimab in advanced cancers. Measured with immunoSEQ multiplex PCR; TCRdb has only the in-frame clones, and not every one. The sample holds approximately 15,000 clones, around three quarters seen once. Source: CD4+ or CD8+ T cells sorted from blood, taken in a trial of the OX40 agonist ivuxolimab. Source of these receptors: an adult with an advanced solid tumor such as melanoma, head and neck, liver or kidney cancer. CDR3s include the opening cysteine and the closing phenylalanine or tryptophan. The order of the fields is D gene, V gene, clone size, J gene, CDR3 protein, CDR3 DNA. The D gene is left open where the match is weak. Not all rows give a size; the values are once, few, many and, for expanded clones, a class.

>NA|TRBV19|NA|TRBJ2-3
CASSPDGPGADTQYF
TGTGCCAGTAGTCCCGACGGCCCCGGGGCAGATACGCAGTATTTT
>NA|TRBV13|NA|TRBJ2-7
CASSHPDRAHEQYF
TGTGCCAGCAGCCACCCTGACAGAGCCCACGAGCAGTACTTC
>NA|TRBV10-3|few|TRBJ2-7
CAGGGAYEQYF
TGTGCGGGAGGGGGCGCATACGAGCAGTACTTC
>NA|TRBV5-1|NA|TRBJ2-7
CASRARDGSSYEQYF
TGCGCCAGCAGAGCCCGGGACGGAAGCTCCTACGAGCAGTACTTC
>TRBD2|TRBV7-9|NA|TRBJ2-2
CASSFPTSGRASGTGELFF
TGTGCCAGCAGCTTCCCGACTAGCGGGAGGGCCAGTGGCACCGGGGAGCTGTTTTTT
>NA|TRBV6-1|NA|TRBJ2-3
CASSDGQGGGDTQYF
TGTGCCAGCAGTGATGGCCAAGGAGGCGGGGATACGCAGTATTTT
>NA|TRBV13|NA|TRBJ1-4
CASSSGAYNEKLFF
TGTGCCAGCAGCTCCGGGGCATATAATGAAAAACTGTTTTTT
>NA|TRBV27|few|TRBJ1-2
CASSLSAGGIYGYTF
TGTGCCAGCAGTTTATCGGCGGGGGGGATCTATGGCTACACCTTC
>NA|TRBV25-1|NA|TRBJ1-2
CASSGGGYGYTF
TGTGCCAGCAGTGGAGGGGGGTATGGCTACACCTTC
>TRBD1|TRBV6-5|NA|TRBJ2-7
CASSLLQGASYEQYF
TGTGCCAGCAGTTTACTACAGGGGGCTAGCTACGAGCAGTACTTC
>NA|TRBV7-8|NA|TRBJ2-3
CASSRAEEGSGTDTQYF
TGTGCCAGCAGCAGGGCGGAGGAGGGGTCAGGTACAGATACGCAGTATTTT
>NA|TRBV11-3|NA|TRBJ2-5
CASSLVLGRRADQETQYF
TGTGCCAGCAGCTTAGTCCTCGGTCGGCGAGCGGACCAAGAGACCCAGTACTTC
>NA|TRBV5-1|medium-sized|TRBJ1-1
CASSSLDSYTEAFF
TGCGCCAGCAGCTCCCTCGACAGTTACACTGAAGCTTTCTTT
>NA|TRBV13|NA|TRBJ1-1
CASSLAANTEAFF
TGTGCCAGCAGCTTAGCCGCTAACACTGAAGCTTTCTTT
>TRBD1|TRBV5-4|NA|TRBJ2-1
CASSLDSQGEEFF
TGTGCCAGCAGCTTGGATTCACAGGGGGAAGAGTTCTTC
>NA|TRBV5-1|NA|TRBJ2-5
CASSERTSEETQYF
TGCGCCAGCAGCGAAAGGACGTCCGAAGAGACCCAGTACTTC
>NA|TRBV6-1|few|TRBJ2-2
CASIIQQGGAGELFF
TGTGCCAGCATAATCCAGCAGGGGGGTGCCGGGGAGCTGTTTTTT
>NA|TRBV7-9|once|TRBJ2-5
CASSFPTGRETQYF
TGTGCCAGCAGCTTTCCGACTGGGCGAGAGACCCAGTACTTC
>NA|TRBV7-9|NA|TRBJ1-6
CASSPARDGYNSPLHF
TGTGCCAGCAGCCCGGCCCGGGACGGCTATAATTCACCCCTCCACTTT
>TRBD2|TRBV19|NA|TRBJ2-1
CASRSWTSGLNNEQFF
TGTGCCAGTAGAAGTTGGACTAGCGGGCTCAACAATGAGCAGTTCTTC
>NA|TRBV30|NA|TRBJ2-1
CAWSAGGLAYEQFF
TGTGCCTGGAGTGCAGGGGGGTTAGCATACGAGCAGTTCTTC
>NA|TRBV6-1|NA|TRBJ1-5
CASSGTGMGSAQHF
TGTGCCAGCAGTGGCACAGGGATGGGATCAGCCCAGCATTTT
>NA|TRBV11-3|NA|TRBJ2-5
CASTPGPIQETQYF
TGTGCCAGCACCCCGGGGCCGATCCAAGAGACCCAGTACTTC
>TRBD2|TRBV6-4|few|TRBJ2-3
CASSAGGPTDTQYF
TGTGCCAGCAGTGCGGGGGGTCCCACAGATACGCAGTATTTT
>NA|TRBV27|large|TRBJ1-5
CASSLKAPINQPQHF
TGTGCCAGCAGTTTAAAGGCCCCAATCAATCAGCCCCAGCATTTT
>NA|TRBV6-4|NA|TRBJ1-3
CASSPWDTGNTIYF
TGTGCCAGCAGTCCTTGGGACACTGGAAACACCATATATTTT
>NA|TRBV4-1|NA|TRBJ1-1
CASSQEAWFSEAFF
TGCGCCAGCAGCCAGGAGGCATGGTTCTCTGAAGCTTTCTTT
>TRBD2|TRBV29-1|NA|TRBJ2-3
CSVEVPTSGRGGWWADTQYF
TGCAGCGTTGAAGTCCCGACTAGCGGGAGGGGGGGGTGGTGGGCAGATACGCAGTATTTT
>TRBD2|TRBV11-2|NA|TRBJ2-3
CASSPRLAGESTDTQYF
TGTGCCAGCAGCCCCCGACTAGCGGGGGAGAGCACAGATACGCAGTATTTT
>NA|TRBV5-8|NA|TRBJ2-7
CASSLGAGMNEQYF
TGTGCCAGCAGCTTGGGTGCAGGGATGAACGAGCAGTACTTC
>NA|TRBV27|once|TRBJ2-3
CASFQGDTQYF
TGTGCCAGCTTTCAGGGGGATACGCAGTATTTT
>NA|TRBV11-3|NA|TRBJ2-7
CASSFPRGANSYEQYF
TGTGCCAGCAGCTTTCCAAGGGGGGCCAACTCCTACGAGCAGTACTTC
>TRBD2|TRBV6-1|NA|TRBJ2-1
CASSALAGEHNEQFF
TGTGCCAGCAGCGCTCTAGCGGGAGAACACAATGAGCAGTTCTTC
>NA|TRBV5-1|NA|TRBJ2-1
CASSLVEVDAWVYNEQFF
TGCGCCAGCAGCTTGGTGGAGGTCGACGCCTGGGTGTACAATGAGCAGTTCTTC
>NA|TRBV7-9|NA|TRBJ2-3
CASSHTGDTQYF
TGTGCCAGCAGCCATACGGGAGATACGCAGTATTTT
>TRBD2|TRBV27|NA|TRBJ2-7
CASSLGRGEQYF
TGTGCCAGCAGTTTGGGGAGGGGCGAGCAGTACTTC
>NA|TRBV19|few|TRBJ1-1
CASNPRGDWSTEAFF
TGTGCCAGTAATCCGAGGGGTGATTGGAGCACTGAAGCTTTCTTT
>TRBD2|TRBV11-3|NA|TRBJ2-7
CASSLPRAGVGHEQYF
TGTGCCAGCAGCTTACCCCGGGCGGGAGTAGGCCACGAGCAGTACTTC
>TRBD2|TRBV30|few|TRBJ2-1
CAWSAAGLAGPSEQFF
TGTGCCTGGAGCGCGGCGGGACTAGCGGGGCCCAGTGAGCAGTTCTTC
>NA|TRBV20-1|NA|TRBJ1-2
CSARDIYGYTF
TGCAGTGCTAGAGATATATACGGCTACACCTTC
>NA|TRBV9|once|TRBJ2-1
CASSPFRESYNEQFF
TGTGCCAGCAGCCCCTTCCGGGAGTCCTACAATGAGCAGTTCTTC
>NA|TRBV19|NA|TRBJ2-3
CASSPRPDTQYF
TGTGCCAGTAGTCCCCGTCCAGATACGCAGTATTTT
>TRBD1|TRBV27|NA|TRBJ1-2
CASSPRTGRDYGYTF
TGTGCCAGCAGTCCCCGGACAGGGAGGGACTATGGCTACACCTTC
>TRBD1|TRBV29-1|NA|TRBJ1-2
CSVESSRDRVNYGYTF
TGCAGCGTTGAATCATCCCGGGACAGGGTGAACTATGGCTACACCTTC
>TRBD1|TRBV2|NA|TRBJ2-2
CASSAGQGAPGELFF
TGTGCCAGCAGTGCCGGACAGGGGGCGCCCGGGGAGCTGTTTTTT
>NA|TRBV11-3|NA|TRBJ1-4
CASSPRQSTNEKLFF
TGTGCCAGCAGCCCCCGACAGTCAACTAATGAAAAACTGTTTTTT
>NA|TRBV7-9|NA|TRBJ1-4
CASSLAGDRDGEKLFF
TGTGCCAGCAGCTTAGCGGGAGATCGGGACGGTGAAAAACTGTTTTTT
>NA|TRBV5-4|NA|TRBJ2-3
CASSPYTDTQYF
TGTGCCAGCAGCCCATATACAGATACGCAGTATTTT
>TRBD2|TRBV5-5|NA|TRBJ2-1
CASSLWAGEDEQFF
TGTGCCAGCAGCTTGTGGGCGGGGGAGGATGAGCAGTTCTTC
>TRBD2|TRBV6-1|NA|TRBJ2-1
CASSGTSGGYNEQFF
TGTGCCAGCAGTGGGACTAGCGGGGGCTACAATGAGCAGTTCTTC
>NA|TRBV11-2|NA|TRBJ2-7
CASSLSTDYEQYF
TGTGCCAGCAGCTTATCAACAGACTACGAGCAGTACTTC
>TRBD1|TRBV14|NA|TRBJ1-2
CASSPLPGGYGYTF
TGTGCCAGCAGCCCCCTGCCAGGGGGCTATGGCTACACCTTC
>NA|TRBV7-9|medium-sized|TRBJ2-2
CASSRGSHPSGELFF
TGTGCCAGCAGCCGCGGGTCGCACCCCAGCGGGGAGCTGTTTTTT